This T cell receptor (beta chain) emerged from a study of T cells in Graves' hyperthyroidism and ophthalmopathy. Across the whole study: Peripheral blood draws took place at initial diagnosis, ahead of any treatment.

The CDR3 extends over 15 amino acids. CDR1 and CDR2 from the germline V gene are KGHSH and LQKENI. The J segment lost 4 bases and the V segment lost 6 bases, leaving 7 bases of the junction unmatched. This clonotype was counted at least ten times. There were TCR beta CDR3 regions amplified from RNA transcripts. HTBI primers drove first-round RT-PCR of the TCR CDR3. Each CDR3 protein is one row after TCRdb ran MiXCR on the multiplex PCR reads. The table has 200,000 to 250,000 distinct CDR3 sequences, about a sixth seen once. Sequencing was carried out using blood. This TCR was sampled from a young woman with Graves' ophthalmopathy. The V call is TRBV18, the J call TRBJ2-7, with TRBD2 matching 12 bases. The CDR3 sequence is CASSAGLAGPYEQYF. CDR3 sequence (DNA): TGTGCCAGCTCCGCCGGACTAGCGGGACCTTACGAGCAGTACTTC.